This T cell receptor (beta chain) came from a study of T cell responses to AZD1222 COVID-19 vaccine. Study-level results: A mostly white British donor set with more females was recruited, and clonal diversity was possibly underestimated. Vaccine-associated CD4 TCRs spanned spike, dominant at 160-218 and 743-854.

Remarks on this clone: The antigen is unknown.

The assay was immunoSEQ multiplex PCR, and TCRdb's table has in-frame clones only and misses some. Here the sample spans 150,000 to 160,000 clones, roughly 90% being singletons. Germline CDR1 SGHTS, CDR2 YDEGEE. The CDR3 loop spans 17 amino acids. V was clipped by 1 base and J by 4 bases, with 20 bases between them. The V call is TRBV5-8, the J call TRBJ1-1; possibly TRBD1 for D (6 bases). The sequence came from an adult in good health. The sequences come from peripheral blood, collected on day 0 of AZD1222 vaccination. DNA for the CDR3: TGTGCCAGCAGCTTGCGGGTTGGGGGGGCCCCCCCCACTGAAGCTTTCTTT. Amino acid sequence: CASSLRVGGAPPTEAFF.